Shown below are 3 T cell receptor beta chains from a single sample sequenced in a study of regulatory T cells in long-lasting Graves disease. The time point here: newly diagnosed GD, antithyroid drugs for less than 3 months. Generation of the TCR library employed RNA extracted from PBMCs. Relying on iRepertoire HTBI primers and Arm-PCR of CDR3 regions, the team built TCR beta libraries. Each CDR3 protein is one row after TCRdb ran MiXCR on the multiplex PCR reads. This table has hundreds of thousands of distinct CDR3 sequences, roughly 15% appearing once. The sample was also linked to a second study, of T cells in Graves' hyperthyroidism and ophthalmopathy.

Sequenced material: peripheral blood mononuclear cells (PBMCs), taken at new diagnosis, from a patient treated with antithyroid drugs. These TCRs come from a woman younger than 45 with Graves disease.

This clonotype was counted many times. The V gene is TRBV20-1, the J gene TRBJ2-5; 8 bases line up with TRBD1. Germline CDR1 is DFQATT and CDR2 is SNEGSKA (reference sequence). V trimming: 3 bases; J trimming: 3 bases; junction bases outside the gene matches: 3. This CDR3 has 13 amino acids. This CDR3 is CSASPDREETQYF. CDR3 in DNA: TGCAGTGCTAGTCCGGACAGGGAAGAGACCCAGTACTTC.

This clonotype was recorded at least ten times. V gene TRBV28 combines with J gene TRBJ2-1; 8 nucleotides match TRBD2. Germline CDR1 reads MDHEN; CDR2 reads SYDVKM. The CDR3 extends over 17 amino acids. V lost 6 bases, J lost 7 bases, and 17 bases stayed unmatched. The CDR3 nucleotides read TGTGCCAGCAGGAGGCGGGACTCGGGGGGGGGTAGGAATGAGCAGTTCTTC. The encoded protein is CASRRRDSGGGRNEQFF.

This clonotype was observed a handful of times. The chain is built from TRBV30 and TRBJ2-4, with D unclear. Trimming took off 2 bases at V and 0 bases at J, with 8 bases between the two ends. The germline gives CDR1 GTSNPN, CDR2 SVGIG (reference sequence). This CDR3 is built from 14 residues. CDR3 nucleotide sequence: TGTGCCTGGAGTCCCGGATCAGCCAAAAACATTCAGTACTTC. Its translation is CAWSPGSAKNIQYF.